These T cell receptor beta chains were read from a single sample in a study of blood T cell repertoires in COVID-19. The table came from immunoSEQ multiplex PCR; TCRdb's copy has only in-frame clones and leaves some out. Of fewer than 250,000 clones listed, around 79% are singletons. The sample taken for sequencing was peripheral blood. The receptor source for this set is a woman aged 45-60 years with acute or convalescent COVID-19. Each CDR3 is given with its conserved first and last residue. Size is omitted from some rows. Given values are once, few, many or a class for expanded clones.

j_gene,abundance,v_gene,CDR3aa
TRBJ1-2,few,TRBV5-1,CASSQEAQAYGYTF
TRBJ2-5,-,TRBV27,CASKKLAEPETQYF
TRBJ1-1,-,TRBV18,CASSPITRNTEAFF
TRBJ2-1,-,TRBV19,CASSRRGSERAFYNEQFF
TRBJ2-2,-,TRBV7-6,CASSSGLVKTPGELFF
TRBJ2-3,once,TRBV28,CASSPGGLSTDTQYF
TRBJ2-5,-,TRBV2,CASSVQTGTQYF
TRBJ1-1,-,TRBV30,CAWSLQLNTEAFF
TRBJ1-4,-,TRBV5-1,CASSLNRDEKLFF
TRBJ2-4,-,TRBV7-2,CASSSYGGVNIQYF
TRBJ1-2,-,TRBV7-2,CASSLANYGYTF
TRBJ1-1,few,TRBV5-4,CASSETVNTEAFF
TRBJ1-6,-,TRBV27,CASRDYSYNSPLHF
TRBJ1-3,-,TRBV5-1,CASSLEAQGTGNTIYF
TRBJ1-1,-,TRBV6-5,CASSLPGDITEAFF
TRBJ1-1,-,TRBV6-6,CASSWGPTEAFF
TRBJ1-4,-,TRBV12-2,CASRSSRGSDEKLFF
TRBJ2-5,few,TRBV2,CASSEARGSEGETQYF
TRBJ1-2,few,TRBV7-8,CASSPAGPEGGTF
TRBJ2-1,-,TRBV5-1,CASSDPRNEEEQFF